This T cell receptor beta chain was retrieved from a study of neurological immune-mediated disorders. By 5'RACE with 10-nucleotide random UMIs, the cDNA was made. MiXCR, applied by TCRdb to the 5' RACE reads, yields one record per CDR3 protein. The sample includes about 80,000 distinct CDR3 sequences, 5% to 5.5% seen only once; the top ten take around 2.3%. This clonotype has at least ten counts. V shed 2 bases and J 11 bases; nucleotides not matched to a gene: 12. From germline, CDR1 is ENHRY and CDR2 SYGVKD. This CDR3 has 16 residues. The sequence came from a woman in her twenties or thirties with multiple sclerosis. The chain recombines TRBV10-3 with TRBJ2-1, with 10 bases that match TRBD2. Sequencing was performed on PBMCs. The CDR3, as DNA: TGTGCCATCAGTGAGGGGCTAGCGGGAGCCGTCGGAAAGCAGTTCTTC. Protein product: CAISEGLAGAVGKQFF.